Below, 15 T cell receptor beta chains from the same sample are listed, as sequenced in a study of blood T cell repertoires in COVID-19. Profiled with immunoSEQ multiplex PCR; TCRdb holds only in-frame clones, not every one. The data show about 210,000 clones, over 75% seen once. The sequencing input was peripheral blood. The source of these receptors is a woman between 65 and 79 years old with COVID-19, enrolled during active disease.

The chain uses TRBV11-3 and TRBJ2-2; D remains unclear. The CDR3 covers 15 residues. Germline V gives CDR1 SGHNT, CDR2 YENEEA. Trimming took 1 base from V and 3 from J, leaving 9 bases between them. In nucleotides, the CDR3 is TGTGCCAGCAGCTTAGGTAGCATTGACACCGGGGAGCTGTTTTTT. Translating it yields CASSLGSIDTGELFF.

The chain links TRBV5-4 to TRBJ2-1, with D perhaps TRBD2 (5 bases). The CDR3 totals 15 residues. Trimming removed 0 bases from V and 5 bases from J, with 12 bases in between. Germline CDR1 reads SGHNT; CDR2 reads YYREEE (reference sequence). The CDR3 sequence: CASSLVASGNNEQFF. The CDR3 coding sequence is TGTGCCAGCAGCTTGGTTGCTTCCGGGAACAATGAGCAGTTCTTC.

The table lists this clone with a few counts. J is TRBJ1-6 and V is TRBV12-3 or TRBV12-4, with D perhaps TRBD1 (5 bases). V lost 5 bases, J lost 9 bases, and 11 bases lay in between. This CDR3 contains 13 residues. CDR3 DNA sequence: TGTGCCAGCAGTAACACAGGAAGTTCACCCCTCCACTTT. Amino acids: CASSNTGSSPLHF.

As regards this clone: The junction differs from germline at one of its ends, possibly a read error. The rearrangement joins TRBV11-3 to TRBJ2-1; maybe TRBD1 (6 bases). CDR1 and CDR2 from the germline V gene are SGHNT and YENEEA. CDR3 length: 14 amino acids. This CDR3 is CASSSQGSYNEQFF. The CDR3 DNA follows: TGTGCAAGCAGCTCACAGGGCTCCTACAATGAGCAGTTCTTC.

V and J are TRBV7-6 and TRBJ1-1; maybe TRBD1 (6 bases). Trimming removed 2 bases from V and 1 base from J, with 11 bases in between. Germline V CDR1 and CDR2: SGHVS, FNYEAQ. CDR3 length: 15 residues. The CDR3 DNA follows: TGTGCCAGCAGCTTATACCAGGGGACGAACACTGAAGCTTTCTTT. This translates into CASSLYQGTNTEAFF.

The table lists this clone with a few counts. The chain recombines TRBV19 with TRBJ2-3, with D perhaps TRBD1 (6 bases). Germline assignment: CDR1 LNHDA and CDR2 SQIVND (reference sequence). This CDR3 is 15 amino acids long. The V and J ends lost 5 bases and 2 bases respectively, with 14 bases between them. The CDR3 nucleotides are TGTGCCAGTAGTCGGGCGACAGGACTCACAGATACGCAGTATTTT. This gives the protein CASSRATGLTDTQYF.

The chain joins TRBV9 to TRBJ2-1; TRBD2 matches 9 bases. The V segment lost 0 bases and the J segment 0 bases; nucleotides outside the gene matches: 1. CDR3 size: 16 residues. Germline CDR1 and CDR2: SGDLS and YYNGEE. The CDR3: CASSVGSGSSYNEQFF. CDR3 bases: TGTGCCAGCAGCGTAGGTAGCGGGAGCTCCTACAATGAGCAGTTCTTC.

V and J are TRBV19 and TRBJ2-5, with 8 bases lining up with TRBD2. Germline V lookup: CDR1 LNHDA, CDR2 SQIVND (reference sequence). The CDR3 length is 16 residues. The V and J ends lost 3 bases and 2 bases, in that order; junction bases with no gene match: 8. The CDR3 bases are TGTGCCAGTAGTATTCCCGGGGGGGGTATTCAAGAGACCCAGTACTTC. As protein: CASSIPGGGIQETQYF.

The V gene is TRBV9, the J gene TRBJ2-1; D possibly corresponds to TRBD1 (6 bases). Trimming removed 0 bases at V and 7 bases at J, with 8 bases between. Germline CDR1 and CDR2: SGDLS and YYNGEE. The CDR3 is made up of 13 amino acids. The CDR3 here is CASSVVQGNEQFF. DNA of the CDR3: TGTGCCAGCAGCGTAGTTCAGGGGAATGAGCAGTTCTTC.

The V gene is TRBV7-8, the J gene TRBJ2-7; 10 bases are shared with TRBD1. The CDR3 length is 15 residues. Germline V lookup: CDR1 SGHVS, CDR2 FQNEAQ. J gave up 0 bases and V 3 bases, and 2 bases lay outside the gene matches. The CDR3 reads CASSFGTGVSYEQYF. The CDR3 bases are TGTGCCAGCAGCTTCGGGACAGGGGTCTCCTACGAGCAGTACTTC.

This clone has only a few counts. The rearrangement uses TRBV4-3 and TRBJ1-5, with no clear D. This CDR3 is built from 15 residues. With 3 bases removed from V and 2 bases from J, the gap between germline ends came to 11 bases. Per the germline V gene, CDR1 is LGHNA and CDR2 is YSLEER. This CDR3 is CASSQSIRGNQPQHF. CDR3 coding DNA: TGCGCCAGCAGCCAGTCTATACGGGGCAATCAGCCCCAGCATTTT.

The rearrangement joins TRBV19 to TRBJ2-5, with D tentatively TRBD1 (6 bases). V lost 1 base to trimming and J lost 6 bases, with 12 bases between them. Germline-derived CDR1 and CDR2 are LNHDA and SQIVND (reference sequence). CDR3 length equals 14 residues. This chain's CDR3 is CASSIGGWGQTQYF. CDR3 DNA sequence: TGTGCCAGTAGTATAGGGGGCTGGGGGCAGACCCAGTACTTC.

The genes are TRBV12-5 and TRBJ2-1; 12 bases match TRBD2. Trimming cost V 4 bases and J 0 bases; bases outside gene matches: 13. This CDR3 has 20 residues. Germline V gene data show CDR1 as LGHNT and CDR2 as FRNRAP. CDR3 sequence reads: CASGSPLGLAGAFSYNEQFF. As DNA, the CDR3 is TGTGCTAGTGGTTCCCCCTTGGGACTAGCGGGTGCATTCTCCTACAATGAGCAGTTCTTC.

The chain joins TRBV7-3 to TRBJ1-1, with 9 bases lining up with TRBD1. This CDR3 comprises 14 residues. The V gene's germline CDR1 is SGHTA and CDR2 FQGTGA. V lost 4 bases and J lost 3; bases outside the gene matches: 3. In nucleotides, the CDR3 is TGTGCCAGCAGCTCTACAGGGGGCTACACTGAAGCTTTCTTT. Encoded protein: CASSSTGGYTEAFF. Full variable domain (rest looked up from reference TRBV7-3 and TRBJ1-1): GAGVSQTPSNKVTEKGKYVELRCDPISGHTALYWYRQSLGQGPEFLIYFQGTGAADDSGLPNDRFFAVRPEGSVSTLKIQRTERGDSAVYLCASSSTGGYTEAFFGQGTRLTVV.

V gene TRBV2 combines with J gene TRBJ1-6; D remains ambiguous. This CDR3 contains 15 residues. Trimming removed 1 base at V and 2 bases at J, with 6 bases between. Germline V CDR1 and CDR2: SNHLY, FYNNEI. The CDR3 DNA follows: TGTGCCAGCAGTGAAGGGGCAGCCTATAATTCACCCCTCCACTTT. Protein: CASSEGAAYNSPLHF.